The clone carrying this TCR beta chain was recorded only once. Germline V gene sequence: CDR1 SGHDT, CDR2 YYEEEE. The CDR3 covers 14 residues. V lost 3 bases and J 10 bases, leaving 19 bases between the germline ends. The data are from a study of blood T cell repertoires in COVID-19. Study background: Acute and convalescent COVID-19 specimens originated in the United States, Italy and Spain. The cDNA or gDNA used as material had been derived from T cells, B-cell-depleted T cells, or PBMCs.

Original data processing: The authors estimated nucleated cell counts from reference gene primer amplification. TCRdb's copy holds only in-frame clones and misses some; the assay was immunoSEQ multiplex PCR. V, J and clone size are taken as reported in that table, and D and trimming were inferred from the DNA itself. The repertoire includes about 53,000 clones, roughly 89% of them detected once, and approximately 2.6% sits in the top ten. This receptor was taken from a man older than 75 with acute or convalescent COVID-19. V usage is TRBV5-6 and J usage is TRBJ1-1; the D gene is possibly TRBD1 (5 bases). Sequenced material: peripheral blood. CDR3 DNA sequence: TGTGCCAGCAGCTGGTATGACAGCCGACGCGGAGCTTTCTTT. This sequence encodes CASSWYDSRRGAFF.